This T cell receptor beta chain was documented in a study of T cell responses to AZD1222 COVID-19 vaccine. For this clone: Antigen unknown.

TCRdb's table, derived via immunoSEQ multiplex PCR, lists solely in-frame clones and lacks some. The table lists roughly 100,000 clones, roughly 90% of them singletons. Findings of the study overall: Distributed over spike, vaccine-associated CD4 TCRs predominated at 160-218 and 743-854. Only a handful of individuals given AZD1222 were seropositive at baseline.

The CDR3 has 12 residues. Deletions cut 6 bases from V and 6 bases from J, with 9 bases between. This clonotype was obtained from an adult in good health. The material sequenced was peripheral blood, taken on day 0 of AZD1222 vaccination. The genes are TRBV12-3 or TRBV12-4 and TRBJ1-5; D gene ambiguous. CDR3 sequence: CASSRTGQPQHF. The DNA of the CDR3 is TGTGCCAGCAGCCGAACGGGTCAGCCCCAGCATTTT.